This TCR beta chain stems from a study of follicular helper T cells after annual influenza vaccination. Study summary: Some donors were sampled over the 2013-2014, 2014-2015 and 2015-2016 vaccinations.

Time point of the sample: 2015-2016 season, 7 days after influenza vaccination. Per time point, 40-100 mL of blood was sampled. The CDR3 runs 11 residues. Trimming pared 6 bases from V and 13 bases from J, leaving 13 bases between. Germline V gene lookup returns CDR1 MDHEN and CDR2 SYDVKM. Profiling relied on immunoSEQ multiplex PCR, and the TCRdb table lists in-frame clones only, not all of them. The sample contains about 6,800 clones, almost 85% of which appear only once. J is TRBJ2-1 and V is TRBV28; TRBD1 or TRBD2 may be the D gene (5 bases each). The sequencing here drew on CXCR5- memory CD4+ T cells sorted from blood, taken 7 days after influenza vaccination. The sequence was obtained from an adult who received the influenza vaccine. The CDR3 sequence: CASSIRDHQFF. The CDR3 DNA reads TGTGCCAGCAGCATCCGGGACCATCAGTTCTTC. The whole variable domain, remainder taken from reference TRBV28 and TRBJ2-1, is DVKVTQSSRYLVKRTGEKVFLECVQDMDHENMFWYRQDPGLGLRLIYFSYDVKMKEKGDIPEGYSVSREKKERFSLILESASTNQTSMYLCASSIRDHQFFGPGTRLTVL.